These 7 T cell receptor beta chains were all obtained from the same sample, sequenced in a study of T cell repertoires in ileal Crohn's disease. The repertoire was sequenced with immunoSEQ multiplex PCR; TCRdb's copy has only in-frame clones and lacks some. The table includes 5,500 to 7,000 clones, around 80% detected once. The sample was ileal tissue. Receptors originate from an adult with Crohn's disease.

The CDR3 coding sequence is TGTGCCAGCAGCTTGATCTATGGGACAGGGATTTTAAGCTACACCTTC. Amino acid sequence: CASSLIYGTGILSYTF. The chain combines TRBV7-9 with TRBJ1-2, with TRBD1 matching 9 bases. V trimming: 3 bases; J trimming: 9 bases; junction bases outside the gene matches: 14. CDR3 length: 16 amino acids. The V gene's germline CDR1 is SEHNR and CDR2 FQNEAQ (reference sequence).

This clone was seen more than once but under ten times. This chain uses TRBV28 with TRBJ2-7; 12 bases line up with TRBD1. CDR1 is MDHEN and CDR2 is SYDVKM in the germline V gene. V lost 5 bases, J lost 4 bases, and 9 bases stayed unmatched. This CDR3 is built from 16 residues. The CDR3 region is CASSGPGTGGLYEQYF. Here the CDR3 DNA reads TGTGCCAGCAGTGGGCCCGGGACAGGGGGCTTGTACGAGCAGTACTTC.

CDR3 bases: TGTGCCAGCACCAGGAACGTACAGGGGGTCCGGGGCTACACCTTC. Translated: CASTRNVQGVRGYTF. The gene calls are TRBV6-5 and TRBJ1-2; 8 positions match TRBD1. V dropped 7 bases and J dropped 8; count of bases not matched to a gene: 15. The germline V gene encodes CDR1 MNHEY and CDR2 SVGAGI. The CDR3 consists of 15 residues.

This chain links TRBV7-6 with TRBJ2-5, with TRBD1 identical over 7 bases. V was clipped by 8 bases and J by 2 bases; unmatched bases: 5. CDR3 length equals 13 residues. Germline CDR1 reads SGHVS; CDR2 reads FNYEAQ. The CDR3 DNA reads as TGTGCCAGCGCGAGGGGGCGTCAAGAGACCCAGTACTTC. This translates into CASARGRQETQYF.

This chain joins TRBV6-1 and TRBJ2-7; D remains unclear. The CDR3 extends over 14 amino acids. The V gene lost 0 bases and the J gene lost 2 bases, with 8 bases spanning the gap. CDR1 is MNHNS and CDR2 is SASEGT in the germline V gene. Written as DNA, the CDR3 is TGTGCCAGCAGTGAAGCGCTATTAGCCTACGAGCAGTACTTC. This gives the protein CASSEALLAYEQYF.

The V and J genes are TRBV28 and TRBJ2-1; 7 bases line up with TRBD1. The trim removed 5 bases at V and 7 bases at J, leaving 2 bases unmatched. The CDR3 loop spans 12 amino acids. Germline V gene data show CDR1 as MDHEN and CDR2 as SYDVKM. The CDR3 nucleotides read TGTGCCAGCAGTCTACAGGGGAATGAGCAGTTCTTC. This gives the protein CASSLQGNEQFF.

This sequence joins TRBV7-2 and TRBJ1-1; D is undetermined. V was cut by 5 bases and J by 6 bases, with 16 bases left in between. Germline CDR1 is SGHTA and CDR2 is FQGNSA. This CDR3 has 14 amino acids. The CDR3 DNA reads TGTGCCAGCAGCCCCATGGGGAGAGGGCCTGAAGCTTTCTTT. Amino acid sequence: CASSPMGRGPEAFF.